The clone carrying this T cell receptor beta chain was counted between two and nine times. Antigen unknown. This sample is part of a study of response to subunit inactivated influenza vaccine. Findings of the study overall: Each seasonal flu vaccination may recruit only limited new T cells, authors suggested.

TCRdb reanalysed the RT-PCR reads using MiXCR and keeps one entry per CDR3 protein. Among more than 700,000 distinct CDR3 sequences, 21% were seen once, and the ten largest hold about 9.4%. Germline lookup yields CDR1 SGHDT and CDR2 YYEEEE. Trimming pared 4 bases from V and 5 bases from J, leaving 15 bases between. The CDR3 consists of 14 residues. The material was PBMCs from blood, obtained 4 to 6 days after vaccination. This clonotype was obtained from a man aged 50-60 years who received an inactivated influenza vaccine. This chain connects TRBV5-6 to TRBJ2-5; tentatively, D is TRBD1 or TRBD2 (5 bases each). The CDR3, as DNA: TGTGCCAGCAGCCTCGGGACGGCAACGGAGACCCAGTACTTC. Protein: CASSLGTATETQYF.